This T cell receptor (beta chain) was sequenced for a study of tumor-infiltrating lymphocytes in localized non-small cell lung cancer (dated by TCRdb to the early 2020s). Study-level background: Several histologies were represented in the cohort, which also included both smokers and never-smokers as well as patients whose samples were collected after neoadjuvant chemotherapy. From each patient came resected tumor tissue plus uninvolved lung tissue from that same patient, and the uninvolved lung tissue was described as non-adjacent to the tumor. The paired tumor versus uninvolved lung comparison of immunoSEQ T-cell fraction included 55 patients. Alongside flow cytometry, multiplex immunofluorescence, RNA-seq, exome sequencing and proteomics, TCR sequencing was applied to the same patients as one of several integrated assays. The overall ICON cohort was composed of around 150 surgical patients with localized non-small cell lung cancer whose tumors were resected.

Enrollment in ICON was initiated in 2016, and the last patient was enrolled in 2018. In a subcohort of 60 to 85 patients, fresh tumor and matched uninvolved tissue were collected for in-depth immune analyses, with TCR sequencing among those analyses. TCR sequencing was performed on DNA isolated from bulk tissue, without cell sorting. Regarding this clone: Its antigen is unknown. One end of the junction fails to match germline, which may point to a read error.

The T-cell fraction in tumor and uninvolved lung tissue was obtained from TCR sequencing using the immunoSEQ assay. The paper's processing steps were these. For survival analysis, patients were split into high (upper tertile) and low (lower two tertiles) T-cell fraction groups and compared by log-rank test. A signed-rank test was used to test paired tumor versus uninvolved lung differences in T-cell fraction. Sourced from immuneACCESS, this table was stored by TCRdb with only in-frame sequences that have V and J called. A share of the clones is absent; for the studies checked, an unresolved V gene accounts for under half, and the remainder has no known explanation. The V and J calls and clone size were taken over from that table, and D and trimming were inferred from the DNA. This sample is represented by some 3,100 clones; roughly 50% of them were singletons. The top ten clones comprise roughly a tenth of the sample.

General findings and caveats noted by the study authors: TCR-derived T-cell fraction did not differ between the flow cytometry-defined immunotypes IM1 (good prognosis) and IM2 (poor prognosis). In line with immunofluorescence CD3 counts, TCRbeta sequencing supported higher T cell infiltration in tumors compared with uninvolved lung tissue. Because different assays used different pieces of the same tissue, intratumor heterogeneity could not be separated from technical variation. Assay coverage differed among patients according to how much tissue was available, so only a subset of the cohort had TCR sequencing.

This receptor was obtained from a human donor with non-small cell lung cancer. Material: uninvolved lung tissue not adjacent to the tumor.

The bases are TGTGCTAGCAGCTTGACACGGATTGCCGATACGCAGTATTTT. Translated, this gives CASSLTRIADTQYF. Recombination joined TRBV7-7 with TRBJ2-3, with the D segment identity uncertain. The CDR1 and CDR2 encoded by the germline V gene (reference sequence) are SSHAT and FNYEAQ. The CDR3 runs 14 residues from the cysteine to the phenylalanine. Only the CDR3 part of the read is kept: 42 bases, read in frame from the first base.